This T cell receptor beta chain came from a study of blood T cell repertoires in COVID-19. The CDR3 runs 14 residues. J was trimmed by 6 bases and V by 4 bases; bases with no gene match: 7. In germline, CDR1 is SGDLS, CDR2 YYNGEE. This study enrolled people aged about 18 to 100 from approximately 24 US geographic areas. The recovered donors of Cohort 3 showed two negative PCRs, clearance, or symptom resolution. In the authors' methods: Amplified reference gene primers provided the basis for estimating nucleated cell counts. This table comes from immunoSEQ multiplex PCR, and its TCRdb copy is limited to in-frame clones, with some not included. That table furnishes V, J and clone size, whereas the DNA furnished D and trimming. The sample carries some 230,000 clones, approximately 84% recorded once.

Material: PBMCs or T cells enriched from blood (not recorded which). The rearrangement links TRBV9 to TRBJ2-7, with 10 nucleotides matching TRBD1. The TCR was taken from a man between 35 and 55 years old who had recovered from COVID-19. Written as DNA, the CDR3 is TGTGCCAGCAGCATACTGGACAGGGGGGGCGAGCAGTACTTC. Its protein product is CASSILDRGGEQYF.